The rows below give T cell receptor beta chains drawn from one sample of a study of T cells after posttransplantation cyclophosphamide. Some clones are missing from TCRdb's copy, which holds only in-frame ones; the method was immunoSEQ multiplex PCR. The data contain around 43,000 clones, roughly nine tenths of them singletons. The sample taken for sequencing was PBMCs. The source is a woman in her fifties or sixties in good health and a related stem cell transplant donor. The CDR3 runs from the conserved cysteine through the conserved F or W. D genes are given only for firm matches. Expanded clones get a size class; other rows say once, few or many, or leave the size out.

v_gene,d_gene,abundance,j_gene,CDR3aa,CDR3nt
TRBV6-6,-,-,TRBJ2-7,CASSYSGLPGSYEQYF,TGTGCCAGCAGTTACTCTGGACTGCCTGGCTCCTACGAGCAGTACTTC
TRBV5-6,TRBD1,-,TRBJ1-2,CASSQHTGGASGYTF,TGTGCCAGCAGCCAACACACAGGGGGCGCGTCTGGCTACACCTTC
TRBV10-1,TRBD1,-,TRBJ1-1,CASSGTGGVDTEAFF,TGCGCCAGCAGCGGGACAGGGGGTGTGGACACTGAAGCTTTCTTT
TRBV5-1,-,-,TRBJ2-5,CASSPAGRETQYF,TGCGCCAGCAGCCCGGCGGGGCGGGAGACCCAGTACTTC
TRBV19,-,once,TRBJ1-5,CASNSDPHQPQHF,TGTGCCAGCAACAGTGATCCTCATCAGCCCCAGCATTTT
TRBV6-1,-,-,TRBJ2-7,CASSEAWDNYEQYF,TGTGCCAGCAGTGAAGCATGGGACAACTACGAGCAGTACTTC
TRBV5-1,-,-,TRBJ1-1,CASSLAGNTEAFF,TGCGCCAGCAGCTTGGCCGGGAACACTGAAGCTTTCTTT
TRBV5-1,-,-,TRBJ2-5,CASRQGTQETQYF,TGCGCCAGCAGGCAGGGGACACAAGAGACCCAGTACTTC
TRBV10-2,TRBD2,-,TRBJ2-1,CASSGGTRPIDEQFF,TGCGCCAGCAGCGGAGGGACTAGACCCATCGATGAGCAGTTCTTC
TRBV6-1,TRBD2,-,TRBJ2-7,CASSGSSGGSYEQYF,TGTGCCAGCAGTGGAAGTAGCGGGGGATCCTACGAGCAGTACTTC
TRBV2,TRBD1,-,TRBJ2-7,CASSPRQGARQEQYF,TGTGCCAGCAGCCCTCGGCAGGGGGCCAGGCAAGAGCAGTACTTC
TRBV5-1,-,-,TRBJ1-4,CASSQGIQGEKLFF,TGCGCCAGCAGCCAGGGGATCCAAGGGGAAAAACTGTTTTTT
TRBV15,-,-,TRBJ2-3,CATSRDLPSVTDTQYF,TGTGCCACCAGCAGAGATTTACCGAGCGTCACAGATACGCAGTATTTT
TRBV7-8,-,-,TRBJ1-2,CASSLAGGANYGYTF,TGTGCCAGCAGCTTAGCGGGCGGGGCCAACTATGGCTACACCTTC
TRBV4-1,TRBD1,-,TRBJ2-7,CASSRQGTYEQYF,TGCGCCAGCAGCCGACAGGGAACCTACGAGCAGTACTTC
TRBV5-4,-,-,TRBJ1-1,CASSLPGGGFGEAFF,TGTGCCAGCAGCTTGCCTGGGGGGGGGTTCGGTGAAGCTTTCTTT
TRBV5-1,-,-,TRBJ1-4,CASSLQTGASEKLFF,TGCGCCAGCAGCTTGCAGACAGGCGCAAGTGAAAAACTGTTTTTT
TRBV19,-,-,TRBJ2-1,CASFPSGTGNEQFF,TGTGCCAGTTTCCCTAGCGGGACAGGTAATGAGCAGTTCTTC
TRBV5-6,-,-,TRBJ2-5,CASSHWGNRETQYF,TGTGCCAGCAGCCATTGGGGCAATCGGGAGACCCAGTACTTC
TRBV29-1,TRBD1,-,TRBJ2-1,CSGDRDNEQFF,TGCAGCGGGGACAGGGACAATGAGCAGTTCTTC
TRBV5-6,TRBD2,-,TRBJ2-1,CASSLAGIAGNDEQFF,TGTGCCAGCAGCTTGGCGGGGATAGCGGGGAACGATGAGCAGTTCTTC
TRBV4-1,TRBD1,-,TRBJ2-1,CASSHHLDRGYNEQFF,TGCGCCAGCAGCCACCACCTGGACAGGGGCTACAATGAGCAGTTCTTC
TRBV19,-,few,TRBJ1-1,CASSASSGTEAFF,TGTGCCAGTAGTGCCTCATCGGGCACTGAAGCTTTCTTT
TRBV28,-,-,TRBJ1-2,CAWGGLHGYTF,TGTGCTTGGGGGGGTCTGCATGGCTACACCTTC
TRBV6-6,TRBD1,-,TRBJ1-4,CASSYDSTGGEKLFF,TGTGCCAGCAGTTACGACTCGACAGGGGGTGAAAAACTGTTTTTT
TRBV21-1,-,-,TRBJ1-5,CASIRQAGRNQPQHF,TGTGCCAGCATCCGACAGGCTGGGCGCAATCAGCCCCAGCATTTT
TRBV14,TRBD1,once,TRBJ1-2,CASSQRTGGDGYTF,TGTGCCAGCAGCCAACGGACAGGGGGCGATGGCTACACCTTC
TRBV30,TRBD1,-,TRBJ1-5,CAWDRGGNQPQHF,TGTGCCTGGGACAGGGGTGGCAATCAGCCCCAGCATTTT
TRBV14,TRBD1,-,TRBJ2-7,CASSHAYRGSYEQYF,TGTGCCAGCAGCCACGCTTACAGGGGGAGCTACGAGCAGTACTTC
TRBV10-3,-,-,TRBJ2-5,CAILVQETQYF,TGTGCCATCTTAGTCCAAGAGACCCAGTACTTC
TRBV19,-,-,TRBJ2-7,CASSPASASDYEQYF,TGTGCCAGTAGTCCAGCTAGCGCCTCAGACTACGAGCAGTACTTC
TRBV10-3,TRBD1,-,TRBJ2-2,CAISTDRAGGELFF,TGTGCCATCAGTACGGACAGGGCGGGCGGGGAGCTGTTTTTT
TRBV4-1,-,-,TRBJ1-6,CASSQDLNSPLHF,TGCGCCAGCAGCCAAGACCTGAATTCACCCCTCCACTTT
TRBV5-1,TRBD2,-,TRBJ2-5,CASSSPHITSSGNLRTQYF,TGCGCCAGCAGCTCCCCTCATATCACATCTAGCGGGAACCTAAGGACCCAGTACTTC
TRBV19,-,-,TRBJ1-1,CASSSRGNTEAFF,TGTGCCAGTAGTAGTAGGGGGAACACTGAAGCTTTCTTT
TRBV10-1,-,-,TRBJ2-7,CASSAEGEQYF,TGCGCCAGCAGTGCGGAGGGCGAGCAGTACTTC
TRBV2,TRBD1,-,TRBJ2-3,CASRDRLTDTQYF,TGTGCCAGCAGGGACAGGCTCACAGATACGCAGTATTTT
TRBV7-9,-,-,TRBJ2-7,CASSSADTALEQYF,TGTGCCAGCAGCTCCGCCGACACCGCTTTGGAGCAGTACTTC
TRBV7-6,-,-,TRBJ2-5,CASSSTQQETQYF,TGTGCCAGCAGCTCGACTCAACAAGAGACCCAGTACTTC
TRBV5-1,TRBD1,-,TRBJ1-4,CASSLAWAGGHANEKLFF,TGCGCCAGCAGCTTGGCCTGGGCAGGGGGGCATGCTAATGAAAAACTGTTTTTT
TRBV27,TRBD2,-,TRBJ2-3,CASSLHTPPGLGNTDTQYF,TGTGCCAGCAGTTTACATACCCCTCCGGGACTAGGTAACACAGATACGCAGTATTTT
TRBV6-1,TRBD1,-,TRBJ2-7,CASSGQGDGYEQYF,TGTGCCAGCAGTGGACAGGGGGACGGCTACGAGCAGTACTTC
TRBV18,TRBD1,once,TRBJ1-6,CASSPDRYNSPLHF,TGTGCCAGCTCACCGGACAGGTATAATTCACCCCTCCACTTT
TRBV6-5,TRBD1,once,TRBJ2-3,CASSYRQGVPDTQYF,TGTGCCAGCAGTTACCGACAGGGCGTCCCAGATACGCAGTATTTT
TRBV5-1,TRBD2,-,TRBJ2-3,CASSFASGGLVDTQYF,TGCGCCAGCAGCTTCGCTAGCGGGGGGTTGGTAGATACGCAGTATTTT
TRBV10-3,TRBD2,-,TRBJ2-7,CAIGPGLAGVYEQYF,TGTGCCATCGGCCCGGGACTAGCGGGAGTCTACGAGCAGTACTTC
TRBV7-9,-,once,TRBJ1-6,CASSLNGHRNSPLHF,TGTGCCAGCAGCTTAAATGGACATCGTAATTCACCCCTCCACTTT
TRBV6-1,-,-,TRBJ1-2,CASIWVQSEDGYTF,TGTGCCAGCATATGGGTCCAATCAGAGGATGGCTACACCTTC
TRBV4-2,TRBD2,-,TRBJ2-2,CASSQSPAGVNTGELFF,TGTGCCAGCAGCCAAAGTCCGGCGGGAGTTAACACCGGGGAGCTGTTTTTT
TRBV15,-,-,TRBJ2-3,CATSRGTSTDTQYF,TGTGCCACCAGCAGAGGGACAAGCACAGATACGCAGTATTTT
TRBV6-1,-,-,TRBJ1-1,CASSEPKNTEAFF,TGTGCCAGCAGTGAACCTAAGAACACTGAAGCTTTCTTT
TRBV11-3,TRBD1,once,TRBJ1-5,CASSLVRTGHSNSNQPQHF,TGTGCCAGCAGCTTAGTTCGGACAGGGCACTCTAATAGCAATCAGCCCCAGCATTTT
TRBV10-2,TRBD1,once,TRBJ2-7,CASSERTGSYEQYF,TGCGCCAGCAGCGAAAGGACAGGGTCCTACGAGCAGTACTTC